The 20 T cell receptor beta chains presented below share a single source sample, sequenced in a study of blood T cell repertoires in COVID-19. Profiled with immunoSEQ multiplex PCR; TCRdb holds only in-frame clones, not every one. Among nearly 25,000 clones, 80% to 85% were seen once, and the ten largest hold more than 6.5%. The sample was peripheral blood. The receptors shown here come from a man between 65 and 80 years old with acute or convalescent COVID-19.

This clone came up once. The chain combines TRBV9 with TRBJ2-4, with unresolved D. Germline V gene data show CDR1 as SGDLS and CDR2 as YYNGEE. CDR3 length equals 14 residues. V was clipped by 0 bases and J by 8 bases, with 12 bases between them. In DNA form, the CDR3 reads TGTGCCAGCAGCGTAGATCAAGCGTTGGACATTCAGTACTTC. It codes for CASSVDQALDIQYF. Looking up the rest from reference TRBV9 and TRBJ2-4 gives the full variable domain: DSGVTQTPKHLITATGQRVTLRCSPRSGDLSVYWYQQSLDQGLQFLIQYYNGEERAKGNILERFSAQQFPDLHSELNLSSLELGDSALYFCASSVDQALDIQYFGAGTRLSVL.

V is TRBV5-1 and J is TRBJ2-2; 8 positions agree with TRBD1. The ends lost 4 bases at V and 2 bases at J; junction bases unmatched: 7. Germline CDR1 SGHRS, CDR2 YFSETQ. The CDR3 runs to 16 residues. The CDR3 DNA reads as TGCGCCAGCAGCGTAGCAGACAGGGGAAACACCGGGGAGCTGTTTTTT. This sequence encodes CASSVADRGNTGELFF.

J is TRBJ1-4 and V is TRBV5-1; 7 nucleotides align to TRBD1. The V gene end was trimmed by 5 bases and the J gene end by 1 base; junction bases not matched to a gene: 14. The CDR3 contains 18 residues. The germline gives CDR1 SGHRS, CDR2 YFSETQ. The CDR3 DNA follows: TGCGCCAGCAGTCGCTCAATAACAGGGGAGCGAACTAATGAAAAACTGTTTTTT. It encodes CASSRSITGERTNEKLFF.

The gene calls are TRBV5-5 and TRBJ2-1; D ambiguous. The V end was cut by 5 bases, the J end by 7 bases, with 7 bases between. CDR3 length equals 11 residues. Germline V lookup: CDR1 SGHKS, CDR2 YYEKEE (reference sequence). CDR3 sequence reads: CASRDWNEQFF. Here the CDR3 DNA reads TGTGCCAGCAGAGACTGGAATGAGCAGTTCTTC.

The V call is TRBV7-2, the J call TRBJ1-2; 8 nucleotides match TRBD1. This CDR3 has 15 amino acids. CDR1 and CDR2 (germline): SGHTA, FQGNSA. V trimming: 0 bases; J trimming: 7 bases; junction bases outside the gene matches: 7. This CDR3 reads CASSLARTGSSGYTF. The DNA for the CDR3 is TGTGCCAGCAGCTTAGCTCGGACAGGGTCTTCTGGCTACACCTTC.

The rearrangement links TRBV12-5 to TRBJ2-2; the match to TRBD2 covers 7 bases. With 6 bases clipped from V and 2 bases from J, the junction kept 12 bases outside the gene matches. The CDR3 is 17 amino acids. The germline gives CDR1 LGHNT, CDR2 FRNRAP. As DNA, the CDR3 is TGTGCTAGTGGGGAGTGGAGGGCTAGCGGCAACACCGGGGAGCTGTTTTTT. Its protein is CASGEWRASGNTGELFF.

The chain combines TRBV11-3 with TRBJ2-3; D is unresolved. Trimming removed 5 bases from V and 2 bases from J, with 5 bases in between. From germline, CDR1 is SGHNT and CDR2 YENEEA. This CDR3 is 12 amino acids long. CDR3 sequence: CASSQDTDTQYF. The CDR3 nucleotides are TGTGCCAGCAGCCAGGACACAGATACGCAGTATTTT. The complete variable domain, with remaining parts taken from reference TRBV11-3 and TRBJ2-3, reads EAGVVQSPRYKIIEKKQPVAFWCNPISGHNTLYWYLQNLGQGPELLIRYENEEAVDDSQLPKDRFSAERLKGVDSTLKIQPAELGDSAVYLCASSQDTDTQYFGPGTRLTVL.

The chain employs TRBV30 and TRBJ2-2; 8 bases align to TRBD2. The V gene end was trimmed by 4 bases and the J gene end by 4 bases; junction bases not matched to a gene: 11. Germline V gives CDR1 GTSNPN, CDR2 SVGIG (reference sequence). This CDR3 has 16 residues. Here the CDR3 DNA reads TGTGCCTGGAAACATACGGGAGGGATCGGCACCGGGGAGCTGTTTTTT. It codes for CAWKHTGGIGTGELFF.

This clone appeared a single time. The gene calls are TRBV9 and TRBJ2-6; D is perhaps TRBD1 (6 bases). The V gene's germline CDR1 is SGDLS and CDR2 YYNGEE. This CDR3 contains 15 residues. Trimming left V 4 bases short and J 2 bases short, with 10 bases between. The CDR3 coding sequence is TGTGCCAGCAGCTCCGGACAGACTGGGGCCAACGTCCTGACTTTC. Translation: CASSSGQTGANVLTF.

J is TRBJ2-1 and V is TRBV7-9, with TRBD2 matching over 10 bases. This CDR3 has 16 amino acids. CDR1 and CDR2 (germline): SEHNR, FQNEAQ (reference sequence). V lost 2 bases and J lost 7; bases outside the gene matches: 8. CDR3 bases: TGTGCCAGCAGCTTATCCTCTAGCGGGAGTAGGAATGAGCAGTTCTTC. Protein sequence: CASSLSSSGSRNEQFF.

The CDR3 DNA reads as TGTGCCAGTAGTATAGATCTGGCGGCAGATACGCAGTATTTT. It codes for CASSIDLAADTQYF. The chain uses TRBV19 and TRBJ2-3; D unclear. The germline V gene has CDR1 LNHDA and CDR2 SQIVND (reference sequence). This CDR3 spans 14 amino acids. The V and J ends lost 0 bases and 4 bases respectively, with 8 bases between them. The full variable domain, with the rest looked up from reference TRBV19 and TRBJ2-3, is DGGITQSPKYLFRKEGQNVTLSCEQNLNHDAMYWYRQDPGQGLRLIYYSQIVNDFQKGDIAEGYSVSREKKESFPLTVTSAQKNPTAFYLCASSIDLAADTQYFGPGTRLTVL.

The chain carries TRBV5-1 and TRBJ2-3; 10 bases line up with TRBD2. This CDR3 has 16 residues. Germline V gene lookup returns CDR1 SGHRS and CDR2 YFSETQ. J was trimmed by 0 bases and V by 3 bases; bases with no gene match: 4. CDR3 coding DNA: TGCGCCAGCAGCTCGAGCGGGGGGGACAGCACAGATACGCAGTATTTT. It encodes CASSSSGGDSTDTQYF.

The chain has TRBV5-4 and TRBJ2-5; the match to TRBD1 covers 8 bases. Germline assignment: CDR1 SGHNT and CDR2 YYREEE (reference sequence). This CDR3 has 16 residues. V lost 1 base and J lost 5; bases outside the gene matches: 10. The CDR3 loop is CASSLKGQDPGETQYF. The CDR3 DNA reads as TGTGCCAGCAGCTTGAAGGGACAGGATCCGGGGGAGACCCAGTACTTC.

The chain uses TRBV27 and TRBJ1-2, with 8 bases identical to TRBD1. With V trimmed by 3 bases and J by 0 bases, 9 bases remained unmatched. CDR3 length equals 17 residues. Germline V lookup: CDR1 MNHEY, CDR2 SMNVEV (reference sequence). The CDR3 bases are TGTGCCAGCAGTTTTTCGGACAGGGCCTTTCCTAACTATGGCTACACCTTC. Translating it yields CASSFSDRAFPNYGYTF.

The V gene is TRBV18, the J gene TRBJ1-2, with 8 nucleotides matching TRBD1. The CDR3 consists of 15 residues. J gave up 3 bases and V 3 bases, and 6 bases lay outside the gene matches. Germline loops: CDR1 KGHSH, CDR2 LQKENI. The CDR3 spells CASSPNGQGDYGYTF. As DNA, the CDR3 is TGTGCCAGCTCACCGAACGGACAGGGCGACTATGGCTACACCTTC.

The chain recombines TRBV7-3 with TRBJ1-1; tentative D call: TRBD1 (5 bases). The CDR3 consists of 13 residues. V was trimmed by 6 bases and J by 4 bases, leaving 12 bases between them. Germline CDR1 SGHTA, CDR2 FQGTGA. CDR3 amino acids: CASSSGWVTEAFF. CDR3 in DNA: TGTGCCAGCAGTTCAGGGTGGGTCACTGAAGCTTTCTTT.

The chain carries TRBV4-1 and TRBJ2-5; 8 positions match TRBD1. Germline V lookup: CDR1 MGHRA, CDR2 YSYEKL. V shed 1 base, J shed 5 bases, and the junction held 9 bases outside the gene matches. The CDR3 spans 16 residues. The CDR3 is CASSQVGQGIGETQYF. The CDR3 nucleotides read TGCGCCAGCAGCCAAGTAGGACAGGGTATCGGGGAGACCCAGTACTTC.

The gene calls are TRBV11-2 and TRBJ2-2, with D possibly being TRBD2 (6 bases). Trimming shortened V by 4 bases and J by 2 bases, and 11 bases separated the two germline ends. This CDR3 contains 15 residues. The germline V gene has CDR1 SGHAT and CDR2 FQNNGV. The CDR3 DNA follows: TGTGCCAGCAGCTCCGGGACTCATAACACCGGGGAGCTGTTTTTT. This translates into CASSSGTHNTGELFF.

This clone was counted between two and nine times. V is TRBV6-5 and J is TRBJ2-7; possibly TRBD2 for D (6 bases). Germline V gives CDR1 MNHEY, CDR2 SVGAGI. V was cut by 6 bases and J by 2 bases, with 8 bases left in between. This CDR3 is built from 12 residues. CDR3 region: CASSRGTYEQYF. CDR3 nucleotide sequence: TGTGCCAGCAGCCGCGGGACCTACGAGCAGTACTTC.

The chain employs TRBV10-3 and TRBJ2-1; 8 bases fit TRBD1. V shed 10 bases, J shed 2 bases, and the junction held 13 bases outside the gene matches. CDR3 size: 16 residues. Germline assignment: CDR1 ENHRY and CDR2 SYGVKD. CDR3 coding DNA: TGTGCCACGCTAACCCAGGACAGGGATCCCTACAATGAGCAGTTCTTC. This translates into CATLTQDRDPYNEQFF.